This TCR beta chain was documented in a study of blood T cell repertoires in COVID-19. The wider study: Sites in the United States, Italy and Spain provided acute and convalescent COVID-19 samples.

Germline trimming cut 6 bases from V and 7 bases from J; bases unmatched to any gene: 6. Germline CDR1 and CDR2: SGHTA and FQGNSA. This CDR3 is built from 14 residues. Sequenced by immunoSEQ multiplex PCR; TCRdb stores in-frame clones only, minus some. The data contain just under 350,000 clones, 65% to 85% of them singletons. The TCR originated in a young man with active or convalescent COVID-19. The gene calls are TRBV7-2 and TRBJ1-5; 10 nucleotides align to TRBD1. The sample taken for sequencing was peripheral blood. This chain's CDR3 is CASRGTGEGQPQHF. CDR3 bases: TGTGCCAGCAGAGGGACAGGGGAGGGGCAGCCCCAGCATTTT.